This is a list of T cell receptor beta chains from one sample in a study of blood T cell repertoires in COVID-19. Clones were read by immunoSEQ multiplex PCR, and TCRdb kept only the in-frame ones, dropping some. This table has 250,000 to 300,000 clones, over 75% appearing once. Source material: PBMCs or T cells enriched from blood (not recorded which). All receptors come from a woman in her 30s who had recovered from COVID-19. Each CDR3 is given with its conserved first and last residue. Each record gives: J gene, clone size, V gene, D gene, CDR3 protein, CDR3 DNA. A D gene is named only where the DNA matches it firmly. A clone size is listed for some rows: how often the clone was seen (once, few, many), or a class if it is expanded.

TRBJ1-2,-,TRBV19,TRBD1,CASTGTGSWGYTF,TGTGCCAGTACCGGGACAGGCTCTTGGGGCTACACCTTC
TRBJ1-6,-,TRBV27,-,CASSSARGPNSPLHF,TGTGCCAGCAGCTCTGCGCGGGGACCTAATTCACCCCTCCACTTT
TRBJ2-4,-,TRBV30,-,CAWSYGPLAKNIQYF,TGTGCCTGGAGTTACGGTCCCCTAGCCAAAAACATTCAGTACTTC
TRBJ1-1,-,TRBV19,-,CASSIMGGGADTEAFF,TGTGCCAGTAGTATCATGGGGGGGGGCGCTGACACTGAAGCTTTCTTT
TRBJ2-2,-,TRBV9,-,CASSVVQGGTGELFF,TGTGCCAGCAGCGTAGTCCAGGGTGGGACCGGGGAGCTGTTTTTT
TRBJ1-1,-,TRBV5-1,TRBD1,CASSFDRGNTEAFF,TGCGCCAGCAGCTTTGACAGGGGGAACACTGAAGCTTTCTTT
TRBJ2-1,-,TRBV9,-,CASSVSAYNEQFF,TGTGCCAGCAGCGTTTCCGCCTACAATGAGCAGTTCTTC
TRBJ1-1,-,TRBV18,-,CASSPFAGNTEAFF,TGTGCCAGCTCACCATTTGCCGGGAACACTGAAGCTTTCTTT
TRBJ1-1,-,TRBV4-1,TRBD1,CASSQQGGDTEAFF,TGCGCCAGCAGCCAACAGGGGGGTGACACTGAAGCTTTCTTT
TRBJ2-3,-,TRBV6-1,TRBD2,CASREDRSPFTSGRVFNTDTQYF,TGTGCCAGCAGGGAAGACAGGTCACCCTTTACTAGCGGGAGGGTCTTTAATACAGATACGCAGTATTTT
TRBJ1-6,-,TRBV19,-,CASSTGASYNSPLHF,TGTGCCAGTAGTACAGGGGCCTCCTATAATTCACCCCTCCACTTT
TRBJ2-1,-,TRBV7-8,-,CASSREGDRYNEQFF,TGTGCCAGCAGCCGAGAGGGGGACCGTTACAATGAGCAGTTCTTC
TRBJ1-1,-,TRBV28,-,CAILQGRKTEAFF,TGTGCCATCTTGCAGGGTAGAAAGACTGAAGCTTTCTTT
TRBJ2-2,few,TRBV2,TRBD1,CASSDWGQGRNTGELFF,TGTGCCAGCAGTGATTGGGGACAGGGGCGGAACACCGGGGAGCTGTTTTTT
TRBJ1-4,-,TRBV28,TRBD1,CASSTLDRGREKLFF,TGTGCCAGCAGTACGCTGGACAGGGGGAGGGAAAAACTGTTTTTT
TRBJ1-2,-,TRBV19,TRBD1,CASDTGGLYGYTF,TGTGCCAGTGATACAGGGGGCCTCTATGGCTACACCTTC
TRBJ1-1,-,TRBV13,TRBD1,CASSFRQGGASTEAFF,TGTGCCAGCAGCTTCCGACAGGGGGGAGCTAGCACTGAAGCTTTCTTT
TRBJ2-7,-,TRBV7-3,TRBD2,CASSKTSGPYEQYF,TGTGCCAGCAGCAAAACTAGCGGCCCCTACGAGCAGTACTTC
TRBJ2-7,few,TRBV19,TRBD1,CASSGGTGGSEQYF,TGTGCCAGTAGTGGTGGGACAGGGGGGTCCGAGCAGTACTTC
TRBJ2-3,-,TRBV7-8,-,CASSLQGGTDTQYF,TGTGCCAGCAGCCTACAGGGAGGCACAGATACGCAGTATTTT
TRBJ1-2,-,TRBV30,TRBD1,CAWERGQARGGYTF,TGTGCCTGGGAACGCGGACAGGCGAGGGGGGGCTACACCTTC
TRBJ1-1,few,TRBV21-1,-,CASSKSAPGRQGEAFF,TGTGCCAGCAGCAAAAGTGCCCCAGGGAGACAGGGGGAAGCTTTCTTT
TRBJ2-1,-,TRBV5-8,-,CASSPWTNMYNEQFF,TGTGCCAGCAGCCCCTGGACTAATATGTACAATGAGCAGTTCTTC
TRBJ1-2,-,TRBV25-1,-,CASSKEGGPSQGYGYTF,TGTGCCAGCAGTAAGGAGGGAGGGCCTTCTCAGGGCTATGGCTACACCTTC
TRBJ1-5,-,TRBV5-6,-,CASSHNRADPPQHF,TGTGCCAGCAGCCACAACAGGGCTGATCCGCCCCAGCATTTT
TRBJ1-5,-,TRBV28,TRBD1,CASSPRTGGLQPQHF,TGTGCCAGCAGTCCCCGGACAGGGGGGCTTCAGCCCCAGCATTTT
TRBJ2-1,-,TRBV10-1,-,CASSPRLGAEQFF,TGCGCCAGCAGTCCTAGACTCGGTGCTGAGCAGTTCTTC
TRBJ1-1,-,TRBV11-1,-,CASSHRQIMNTEAFF,TGTGCCAGCAGCCACCGACAGATAATGAACACTGAAGCTTTCTTT
TRBJ2-5,once,TRBV5-5,-,CASSLLAFVQETQYF,TGTGCCAGCAGCTTGTTAGCGTTCGTCCAAGAGACCCAGTACTTC
TRBJ1-3,-,TRBV29-1,-,CSIGDNSNTIYF,TGCAGCATCGGGGACAATAGTAACACCATATATTTT
TRBJ2-3,-,TRBV6-1,-,CASSKAFTGTDTQYF,TGTGCCAGCAGTAAAGCCTTTACAGGTACCGATACGCAGTATTTT
TRBJ2-3,-,TRBV20-1,TRBD2,CSASRLTSGRARNTDTQYF,TGCAGTGCTAGTCGACTGACTAGCGGGAGGGCCCGAAACACAGATACGCAGTATTTT